One T cell receptor beta chain is described in this entry. Its cognate antigen is unknown. Repertoires were generated with immunoSEQ multiplex PCR, while TCRdb's copy carries only in-frame clones and drops some. Found here are 110,000 to 150,000 clones, roughly 90% of them singletons; the top ten hold approximately 3%. Per the germline V gene, CDR1 is MNHEY and CDR2 is SMNVEV (reference sequence). The CDR3 consists of 18 residues. V was cut by 3 bases and J by 2 bases, with 20 bases left in between. This specimen belongs to a study of cytomegalovirus exposure and HLA in healthy donors. Study-wide results and caveats: In a later analysis, first-cohort TCR clusters were found to tend to co-occur in the 120 or so validation repertoires.

This chain joins TRBV27 and TRBJ1-5; D is ambiguous. The source of this sequence is a man aged 18 to 29 in good health and CMV-seronegative. Sequenced material: PBMCs. CDR3 amino acids: CASSFFPVRGGGNQPQHF. The CDR3 bases are TGTGCCAGCAGTTTCTTCCCGGTCCGCGGAGGAGGCAATCAGCCCCAGCATTTT.